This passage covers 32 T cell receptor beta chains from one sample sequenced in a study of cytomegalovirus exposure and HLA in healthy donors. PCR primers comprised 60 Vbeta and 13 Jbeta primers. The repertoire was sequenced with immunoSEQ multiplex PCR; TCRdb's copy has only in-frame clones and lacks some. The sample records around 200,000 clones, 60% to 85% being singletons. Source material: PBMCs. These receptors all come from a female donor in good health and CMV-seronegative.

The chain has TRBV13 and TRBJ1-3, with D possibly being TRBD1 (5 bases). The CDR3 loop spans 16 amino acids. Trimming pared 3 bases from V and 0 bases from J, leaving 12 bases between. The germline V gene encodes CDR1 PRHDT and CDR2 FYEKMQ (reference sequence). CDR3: CASSFPYDSSGNTIYF. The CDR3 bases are TGTGCCAGCAGCTTTCCCTACGACAGCTCTGGAAACACCATATATTTT.

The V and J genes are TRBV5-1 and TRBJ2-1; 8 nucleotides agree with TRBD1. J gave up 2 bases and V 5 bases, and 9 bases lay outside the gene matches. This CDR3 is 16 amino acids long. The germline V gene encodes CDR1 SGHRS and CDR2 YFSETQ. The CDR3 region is CASRHFKQGAYNEQFF. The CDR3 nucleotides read TGCGCCAGCAGACATTTTAAACAGGGGGCCTACAATGAGCAGTTCTTC.

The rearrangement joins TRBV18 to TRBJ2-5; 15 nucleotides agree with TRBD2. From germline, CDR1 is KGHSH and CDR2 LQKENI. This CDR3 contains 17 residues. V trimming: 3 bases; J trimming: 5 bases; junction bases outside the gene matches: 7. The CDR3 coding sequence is TGTGCCAGCTCACCCCGTGGACTAGCGGGAGGGCCTGAGACCCAGTACTTC. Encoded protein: CASSPRGLAGGPETQYF. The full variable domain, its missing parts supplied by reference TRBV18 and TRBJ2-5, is NAGVMQNPRHLVRRRGQEARLRCSPMKGHSHVYWYRQLPEEGLKFMVYLQKENIIDESGMPKERFSAEFPKEGPSILRIQQVVRGDSAAYFCASSPRGLAGGPETQYFGPGTRLLVL.

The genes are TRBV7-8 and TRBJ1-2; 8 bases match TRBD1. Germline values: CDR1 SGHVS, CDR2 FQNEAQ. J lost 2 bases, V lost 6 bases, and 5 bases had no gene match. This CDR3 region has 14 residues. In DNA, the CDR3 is TGTGCCAGCAGGCGGACAGGGACCAACTATGGCTACACCTTC. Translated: CASRRTGTNYGYTF.

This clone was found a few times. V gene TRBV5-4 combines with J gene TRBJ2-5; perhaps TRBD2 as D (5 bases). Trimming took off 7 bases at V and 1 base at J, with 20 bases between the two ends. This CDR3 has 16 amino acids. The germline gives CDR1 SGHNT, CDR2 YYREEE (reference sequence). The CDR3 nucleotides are TGTGCCAGCTCAAGCCTCTTAGCGTTTCGCCAAGAGACCCAGTACTTC. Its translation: CASSSLLAFRQETQYF. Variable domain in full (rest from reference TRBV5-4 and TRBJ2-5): ETGVTQSPTHLIKTRGQQVTLRCSSQSGHNTVSWYQQALGQGPQFIFQYYREEENGRGNFPPRFSGLQFPNYSSELNVNALELDDSALYLCASSSLLAFRQETQYFGPGTRLLVL.

The chain's CDR3 is CASSLGASGYTF. The CDR3 DNA follows: TGTGCCAGCAGCCTCGGTGCAAGTGGCTACACCTTC. V is TRBV7-9 and J is TRBJ1-2; no clear D gene. CDR1 SEHNR and CDR2 FQNEAQ come from the germline V gene (reference sequence). The CDR3 is 12 residues long. V lost 5 bases to trimming and J lost 7 bases, with 11 bases between them.

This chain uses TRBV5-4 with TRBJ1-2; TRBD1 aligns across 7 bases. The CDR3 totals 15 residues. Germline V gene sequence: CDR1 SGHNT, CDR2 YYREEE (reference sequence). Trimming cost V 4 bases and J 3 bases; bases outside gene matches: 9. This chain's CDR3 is CASSPLQGVDYGYTF. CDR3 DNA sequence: TGTGCCAGCAGCCCGTTGCAGGGGGTAGACTATGGCTACACCTTC.

This chain's CDR3 is CASSVPTVISPLHF. CDR3 nucleotide sequence: TGTGCCAGCAGCGTTCCCACGGTTATTTCACCCCTCCACTTT. V is TRBV11-2 and J is TRBJ1-6; D not resolved. Germline V gives CDR1 SGHAT, CDR2 FQNNGV. The V end lost 5 bases, the J end lost 9 bases, and 14 bases lay between the germline ends. The CDR3 runs 14 residues.

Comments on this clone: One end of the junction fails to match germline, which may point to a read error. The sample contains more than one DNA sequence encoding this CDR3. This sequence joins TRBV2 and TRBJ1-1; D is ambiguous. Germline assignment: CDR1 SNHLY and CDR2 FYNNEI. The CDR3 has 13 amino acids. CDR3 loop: CASSGRGTTEAFF. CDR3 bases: TGTGCCAGCAGTGGGCGAGGTACCACTGAAGCCTTCTTT.

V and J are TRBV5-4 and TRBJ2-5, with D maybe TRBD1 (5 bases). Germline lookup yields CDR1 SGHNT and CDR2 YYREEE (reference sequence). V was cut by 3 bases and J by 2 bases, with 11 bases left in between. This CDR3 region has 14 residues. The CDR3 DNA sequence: TGTGCCAGCAGCTGGGTGACAGATCAAGAGACCCAGTACTTC. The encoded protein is CASSWVTDQETQYF.

The CDR3 reads CASSLRGPKNIQYF. In DNA form, the CDR3 reads TGTGCCAGCAGCCTCAGGGGGCCCAAAAACATTCAGTACTTC. The V and J genes are TRBV7-8 and TRBJ2-4; 8 bases are shared with TRBD1. Germline V gives CDR1 SGHVS, CDR2 FQNEAQ. Trimming took 5 bases from V and 2 from J; bases not matched to a gene: 2. This CDR3 is built from 14 residues.

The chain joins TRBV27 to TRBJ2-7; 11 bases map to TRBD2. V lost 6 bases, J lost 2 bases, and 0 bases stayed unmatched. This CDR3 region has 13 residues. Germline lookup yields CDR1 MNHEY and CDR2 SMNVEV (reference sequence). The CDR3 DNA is TGTGCCAGCAGGACTAGCGGGACCTACGAGCAGTACTTC. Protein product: CASRTSGTYEQYF.

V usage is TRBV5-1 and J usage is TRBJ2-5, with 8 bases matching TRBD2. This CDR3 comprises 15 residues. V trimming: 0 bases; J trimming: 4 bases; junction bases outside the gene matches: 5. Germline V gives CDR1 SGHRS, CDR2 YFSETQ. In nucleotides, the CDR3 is TGCGCCAGCAGCTTGGCGCGGGGGGCGGGAGAGACCCAGTACTTC. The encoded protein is CASSLARGAGETQYF. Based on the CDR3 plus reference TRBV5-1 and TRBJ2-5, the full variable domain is KAGVTQTPRYLIKTRGQQVTLSCSPISGHRSVSWYQQTPGQGLQFLFEYFSETQRNKGNFPGRFSGRQFSNSRSEMNVSTLELGDSALYLCASSLARGAGETQYFGPGTRLLVL.

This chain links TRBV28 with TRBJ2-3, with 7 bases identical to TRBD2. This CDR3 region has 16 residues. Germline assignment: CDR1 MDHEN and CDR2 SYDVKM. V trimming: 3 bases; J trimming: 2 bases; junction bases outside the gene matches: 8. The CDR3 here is CASSLSFREATDTQYF. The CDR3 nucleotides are TGTGCCAGCAGTTTGTCATTCCGGGAGGCCACAGATACGCAGTATTTT.

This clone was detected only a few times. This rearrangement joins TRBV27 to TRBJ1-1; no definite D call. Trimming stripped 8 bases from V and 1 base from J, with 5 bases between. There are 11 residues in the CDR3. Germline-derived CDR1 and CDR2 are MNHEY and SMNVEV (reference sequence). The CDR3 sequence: CASGPNTEAFF. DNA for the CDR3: TGTGCCAGCGGGCCGAACACTGAAGCTTTCTTT.

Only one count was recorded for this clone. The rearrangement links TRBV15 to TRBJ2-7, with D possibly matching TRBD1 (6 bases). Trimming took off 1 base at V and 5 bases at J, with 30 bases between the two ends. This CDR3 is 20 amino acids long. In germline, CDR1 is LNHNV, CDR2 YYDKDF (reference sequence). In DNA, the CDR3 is TGTGCCACCAGCAGAGTGGGTCACAGGGAATGGTCTAGGCCACCTGACGAGCAGTACTTC. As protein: CATSRVGHREWSRPPDEQYF.

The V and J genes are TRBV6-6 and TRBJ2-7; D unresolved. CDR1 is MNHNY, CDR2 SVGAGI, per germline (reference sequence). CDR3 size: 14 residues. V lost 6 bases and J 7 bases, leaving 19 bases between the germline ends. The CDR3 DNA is TGTGCCAGCAGATCGGAGAGGATATCGGGTGAGCAGTACTTC. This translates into CASRSERISGEQYF.

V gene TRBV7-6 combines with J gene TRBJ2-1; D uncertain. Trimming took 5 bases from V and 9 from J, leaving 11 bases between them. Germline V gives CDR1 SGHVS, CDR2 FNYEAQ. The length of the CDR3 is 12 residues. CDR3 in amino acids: CASSLYGGEQFF. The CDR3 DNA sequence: TGTGCCAGCAGCCTCTACGGCGGTGAGCAGTTCTTC.

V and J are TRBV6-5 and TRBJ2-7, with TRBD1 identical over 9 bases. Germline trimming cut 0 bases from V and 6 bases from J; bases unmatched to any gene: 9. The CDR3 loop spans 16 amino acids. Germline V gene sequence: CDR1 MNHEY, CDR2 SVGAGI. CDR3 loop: CASSYSAGTGSSEQYF. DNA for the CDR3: TGTGCCAGCAGTTACTCCGCCGGGACAGGGAGTTCCGAGCAGTACTTC.

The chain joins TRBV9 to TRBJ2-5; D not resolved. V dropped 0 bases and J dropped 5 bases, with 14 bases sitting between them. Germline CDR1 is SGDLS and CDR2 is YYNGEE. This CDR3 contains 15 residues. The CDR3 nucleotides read TGTGCCAGCAGCGTAGTAGGTAACAGTCAGGAGACCCAGTACTTC. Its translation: CASSVVGNSQETQYF.

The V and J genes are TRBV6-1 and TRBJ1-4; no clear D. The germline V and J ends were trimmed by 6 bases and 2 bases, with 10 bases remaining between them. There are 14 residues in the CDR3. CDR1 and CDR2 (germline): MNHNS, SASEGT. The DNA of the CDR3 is TGTGCCAGCAGGGGAGGGTGGACTAATGAAAAACTGTTTTTT. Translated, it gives CASRGGWTNEKLFF.

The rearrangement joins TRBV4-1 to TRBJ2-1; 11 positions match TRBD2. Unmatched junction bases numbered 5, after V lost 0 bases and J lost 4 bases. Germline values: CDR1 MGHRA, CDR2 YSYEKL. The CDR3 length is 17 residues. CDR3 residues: CASSQDSLAGGYNEQFF. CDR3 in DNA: TGCGCCAGCAGCCAAGATTCGCTAGCGGGGGGTTACAATGAGCAGTTCTTC.

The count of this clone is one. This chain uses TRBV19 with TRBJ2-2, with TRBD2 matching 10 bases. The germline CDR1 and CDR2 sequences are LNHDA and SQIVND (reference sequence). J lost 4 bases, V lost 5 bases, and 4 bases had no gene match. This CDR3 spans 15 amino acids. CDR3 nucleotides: TGTGCCAGTAGTCCAAGGACTAGCGGCACCGGGGAGCTGTTTTTT. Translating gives CASSPRTSGTGELFF.

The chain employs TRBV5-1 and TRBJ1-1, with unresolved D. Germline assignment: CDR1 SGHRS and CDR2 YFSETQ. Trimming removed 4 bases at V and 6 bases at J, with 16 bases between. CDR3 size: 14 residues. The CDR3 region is CASSLGSRSAEAFF. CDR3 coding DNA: TGCGCCAGCAGCCTGGGTTCTCGGAGCGCTGAAGCTTTCTTT.

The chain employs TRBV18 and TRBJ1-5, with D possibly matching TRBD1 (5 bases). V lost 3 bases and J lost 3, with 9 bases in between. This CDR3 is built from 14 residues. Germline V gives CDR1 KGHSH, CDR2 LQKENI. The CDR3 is CASSPSRDNQPQHF. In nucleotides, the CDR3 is TGTGCCAGCTCACCCAGCAGGGACAATCAGCCCCAGCATTTT. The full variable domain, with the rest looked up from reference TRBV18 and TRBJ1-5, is NAGVMQNPRHLVRRRGQEARLRCSPMKGHSHVYWYRQLPEEGLKFMVYLQKENIIDESGMPKERFSAEFPKEGPSILRIQQVVRGDSAAYFCASSPSRDNQPQHFGDGTRLSIL.

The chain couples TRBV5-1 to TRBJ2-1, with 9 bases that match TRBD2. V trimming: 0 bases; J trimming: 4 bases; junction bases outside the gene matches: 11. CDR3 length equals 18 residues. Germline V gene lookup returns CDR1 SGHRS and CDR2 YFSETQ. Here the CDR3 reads CASSLEGLSAGGYNEQFF. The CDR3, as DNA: TGCGCCAGCAGCTTGGAGGGGTTGAGTGCGGGAGGGTACAATGAGCAGTTCTTC. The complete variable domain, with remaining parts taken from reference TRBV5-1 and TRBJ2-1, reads KAGVTQTPRYLIKTRGQQVTLSCSPISGHRSVSWYQQTPGQGLQFLFEYFSETQRNKGNFPGRFSGRQFSNSRSEMNVSTLELGDSALYLCASSLEGLSAGGYNEQFFGPGTRLTVL.

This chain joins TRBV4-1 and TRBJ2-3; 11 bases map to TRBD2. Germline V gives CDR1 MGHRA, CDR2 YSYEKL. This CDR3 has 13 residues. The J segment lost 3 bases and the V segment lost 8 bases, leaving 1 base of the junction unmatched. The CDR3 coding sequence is TGCGCCAGCGTAGCGGGAGGGACAGATACGCAGTATTTT. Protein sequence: CASVAGGTDTQYF.

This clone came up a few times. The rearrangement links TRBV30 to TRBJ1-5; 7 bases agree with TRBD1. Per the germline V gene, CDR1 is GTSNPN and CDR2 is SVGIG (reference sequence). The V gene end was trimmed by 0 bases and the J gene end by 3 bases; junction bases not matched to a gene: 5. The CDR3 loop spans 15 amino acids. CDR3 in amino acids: CAWSVAGGLNQPQHF. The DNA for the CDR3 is TGTGCCTGGAGTGTTGCAGGGGGACTCAATCAGCCCCAGCATTTT.

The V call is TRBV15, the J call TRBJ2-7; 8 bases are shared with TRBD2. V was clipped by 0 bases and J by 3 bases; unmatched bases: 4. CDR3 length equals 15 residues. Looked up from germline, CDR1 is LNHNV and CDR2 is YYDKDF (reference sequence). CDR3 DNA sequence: TGTGCCACCAGCAGAGAAAGCGGGAGTCGCTACGAGCAGTACTTC. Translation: CATSRESGSRYEQYF. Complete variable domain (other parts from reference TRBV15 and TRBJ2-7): DAMVIQNPRYQVTQFGKPVTLSCSQTLNHNVMYWYQQKSSQAPKLLFHYYDKDFNNEADTPDNFQSRRPNTSFCFLDIRSPGLGDTAMYLCATSRESGSRYEQYFGPGTRLTVT.

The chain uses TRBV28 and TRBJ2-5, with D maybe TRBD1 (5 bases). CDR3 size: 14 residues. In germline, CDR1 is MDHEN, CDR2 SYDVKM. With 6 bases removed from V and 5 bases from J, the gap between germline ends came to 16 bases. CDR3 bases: TGTGCCAGCAGGCCGGCCTTCTGGGGCGAGACCCAGTACTTC. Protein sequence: CASRPAFWGETQYF.

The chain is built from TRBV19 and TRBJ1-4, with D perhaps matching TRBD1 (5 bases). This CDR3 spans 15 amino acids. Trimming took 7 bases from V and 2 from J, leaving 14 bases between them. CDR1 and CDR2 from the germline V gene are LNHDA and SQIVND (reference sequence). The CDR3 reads CASNGRGRTNEKLFF. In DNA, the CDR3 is TGTGCCAGTAACGGGCGGGGGAGGACTAATGAAAAACTGTTTTTT.

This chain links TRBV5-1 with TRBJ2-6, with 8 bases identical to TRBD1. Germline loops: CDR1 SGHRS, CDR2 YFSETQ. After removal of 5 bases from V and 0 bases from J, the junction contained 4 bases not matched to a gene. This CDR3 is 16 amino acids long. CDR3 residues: CASRTGESSGANVLTF. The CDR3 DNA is TGCGCCAGCAGGACAGGGGAAAGCTCTGGGGCCAACGTCCTGACTTTC.